This T cell receptor beta chain is from a study of cytomegalovirus exposure and HLA in healthy donors. Primers for the PCR totalled 60 Vbeta and 13 Jbeta. Clones were sequenced by immunoSEQ multiplex PCR, and TCRdb holds only the in-frame ones, with some missing. The table has around 150,000 clones, around 76% seen once; the top ten hold approximately 2%. The donors comprised healthy bone marrow donors. Note on this clone: The antigen remains unidentified.

CDR1 and CDR2 from the germline V gene are SGDLS and YYNGEE. J lost 11 bases, V lost 0 bases, and 3 bases had no gene match. The CDR3 loop spans 13 amino acids. General observations from the study: Trimming of TCR beta V- and J-genes showed a link, identified in a later analysis, to a missense DCLRE1C variant. Among donors in an Asian-associated ancestry cluster, a later analysis reportedly found fewer N-insertions than the approximately 700-donor mean.

The source is a female donor in good health and CMV-seronegative. The chain links TRBV9 to TRBJ1-1; 11 nucleotides line up with TRBD1. Input material: PBMCs. CDR3 in amino acids: CASSVVGQGAAFF. CDR3 bases: TGTGCCAGCAGCGTAGTAGGACAGGGGGCCGCTTTCTTT. Full variable domain (outside the CDR3, taken from reference TRBV9 and TRBJ1-1): DSGVTQTPKHLITATGQRVTLRCSPRSGDLSVYWYQQSLDQGLQFLIQYYNGEERAKGNILERFSAQQFPDLHSELNLSSLELGDSALYFCASSVVGQGAAFFGQGTRLTVV.